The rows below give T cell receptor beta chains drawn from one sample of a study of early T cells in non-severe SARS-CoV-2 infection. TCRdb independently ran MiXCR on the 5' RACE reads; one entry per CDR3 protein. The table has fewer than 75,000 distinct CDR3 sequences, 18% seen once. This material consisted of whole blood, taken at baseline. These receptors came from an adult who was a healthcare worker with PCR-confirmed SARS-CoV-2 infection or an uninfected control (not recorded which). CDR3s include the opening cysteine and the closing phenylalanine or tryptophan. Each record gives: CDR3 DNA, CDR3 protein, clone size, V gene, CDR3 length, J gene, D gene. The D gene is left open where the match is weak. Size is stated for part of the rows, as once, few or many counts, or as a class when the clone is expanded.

TGCGCCAGCAGCCAAGCGAACACAGATACGCAGTATTTT	CASSQANTDTQYF	many	TRBV4-1	13	TRBJ2-3	-
TGTGCCAGCAGCAGCGTTAGCGGGAGGGCCGGGGAGCTGTTTTTT	CASSSVSGRAGELFF	once	TRBV7-7	15	TRBJ2-2	TRBD2
TGCAGTGCGGAAACAGGGGAGGGAGATACGCAGTATTTT	CSAETGEGDTQYF	many	TRBV20-1	13	TRBJ2-3	-
TGTGCCAGCAGTTACTCGATTGCCCGGAAGCACTACGAGCAGTACTTC	CASSYSIARKHYEQYF	-	TRBV6-5	16	TRBJ2-7	-
TGCGCCAGCAGCCAAGGGGGCGCGAACACAGATACGCAGTATTTT	CASSQGGANTDTQYF	-	TRBV4-3	15	TRBJ2-3	-
TGTGCCAGCAGCCCCCCCCCGGGACAGGCTTCCTATGGCTACACCTTC	CASSPPPGQASYGYTF	few	TRBV13	16	TRBJ1-2	TRBD1
TGTGCCAGCAGCCAATTAGCGGGAGGGCTCTCCTACGAGCAGTACTTC	CASSQLAGGLSYEQYF	-	TRBV7-2	16	TRBJ2-7	TRBD2
TGTGCCAGCAGCTTTGGCCCCGGGTACCCTGAAGCTTTCTTT	CASSFGPGYPEAFF	few	TRBV7-9	14	TRBJ1-1	-
TGCAGTGCTAGAGAAGGATATAACAATGAGCAGTTCTTC	CSAREGYNNEQFF	-	TRBV20-1	13	TRBJ2-1	-
TGCGCCAGCAGCCCCGCCCGTCTGAACACTGAAGCTTTCTTT	CASSPARLNTEAFF	-	TRBV5-1	14	TRBJ1-1	-
TGTGCCAGCAGCCACCAGGGCCAGACCACCGGGGAGCTGTTTTTT	CASSHQGQTTGELFF	-	TRBV3-1	15	TRBJ2-2	-
TGTGCCAGTAGTATGGGACTAGCGGACAATGAGCAGTTCTTC	CASSMGLADNEQFF	-	TRBV19	14	TRBJ2-1	TRBD2
TGCGCCAGCAGCCAGATTATCGGCGGGGGGTACGAGCAGTACTTC	CASSQIIGGGYEQYF	few	TRBV4-1	15	TRBJ2-7	TRBD2
TGTGCCAGCAGTGCGCGACTAGCGGGAAGCACAGATACGCAGTATTTT	CASSARLAGSTDTQYF	-	TRBV12-3/TRBV12-4	16	TRBJ2-3	TRBD2
TGTGCCAGCAGCTTAGCGAACAACAGGGCATACGGCTACACCTTC	CASSLANNRAYGYTF	-	TRBV7-2	15	TRBJ1-2	-
TGTGCCAGCAGTTTATCAGGAACTTATTATGGCTACACCTTC	CASSLSGTYYGYTF	many	TRBV27	14	TRBJ1-2	-
TGCGCCAGCAGCCCAGGGGGTTATCTCACTGAAGCTTTCTTT	CASSPGGYLTEAFF	-	TRBV4-3	14	TRBJ1-1	TRBD1
TGTGCCAGCAGCCTCGGACTAGCGGGGGGAAACGATTGGGAGACCCAGTACTTC	CASSLGLAGGNDWETQYF	-	TRBV3-1	18	TRBJ2-5	TRBD2
TGTGCCAGCAGGACAGGGTCCTACGAGCAGTACTTC	CASRTGSYEQYF	few	TRBV6-7	12	TRBJ2-7	TRBD1
TGTGCCAGCAGCGTTACCGGGACAGGGCTTTTTTATGAGCAGTTCTTC	CASSVTGTGLFYEQFF	few	TRBV7-9	16	TRBJ2-1	TRBD1
TGCGCCAGCAGCCCCGGGACAGGCGCCAACTATGGCTACACCTTC	CASSPGTGANYGYTF	-	TRBV5-1	15	TRBJ1-2	TRBD1
TGCAGTGCTAGCCTGACAGGGAGGGAGACCCAGTACTTC	CSASLTGRETQYF	-	TRBV20-1	13	TRBJ2-5	-
TGCGCCAGCAGCCTTACAGGTGCAACTAATGAAAAACTGTTTTTT	CASSLTGATNEKLFF	-	TRBV5-1	15	TRBJ1-4	-
TGTGCCAGCAGCAAAGACAGGGTCAATTCACCCCTCCACTTT	CASSKDRVNSPLHF	-	TRBV7-6	14	TRBJ1-6	TRBD1
TGTGCCAGCAGTGAGGGACATCAGCCCCAGCATTTT	CASSEGHQPQHF	few	TRBV2	12	TRBJ1-5	-
TGTGCCATCAGTTTTACAGGGTGGTACGAGCAGTACTTC	CAISFTGWYEQYF	few	TRBV10-3	13	TRBJ2-7	-
TGTGCCGCCAGGTTAGGGCACGTTTACAATGAGCAGTTCTTC	CAARLGHVYNEQFF	once	TRBV30	14	TRBJ2-1	-
TGTGCCAGCAGTCCCGGGAGGAACTATGGCTACACCTTC	CASSPGRNYGYTF	few	TRBV12-3/TRBV12-4	13	TRBJ1-2	-
TGCAGTGCTAGGACTAGCGGGTTGAGATCGTCCCACGAGCAGTACTTC	CSARTSGLRSSHEQYF	-	TRBV20-1	16	TRBJ2-7	TRBD2
TGTGCCAGCAGCCAAGGGCTACAGGGAAATGAAAAACTGTTTTTT	CASSQGLQGNEKLFF	-	TRBV3-1	15	TRBJ1-4	-
TGTGCCAGCAGCGTAGAACTGTGGACAGCCTCCACAGATACGCAGTATTTT	CASSVELWTASTDTQYF	few	TRBV9	17	TRBJ2-3	-
TGCAGTGCTAGAGATATACGGGAGGTAACCAATGAGCAGTTCTTC	CSARDIREVTNEQFF	-	TRBV20-1	15	TRBJ2-1	TRBD2
TGTGCCAGCAGGTCCCTAGCGGGAGGGAACACCGGGGAGCTGTTTTTT	CASRSLAGGNTGELFF	many	TRBV5-4	16	TRBJ2-2	TRBD2
TGTGCCAGCAGCTTATACCCCGAAGGTGCCGAGCAGTACTTC	CASSLYPEGAEQYF	-	TRBV7-2	14	TRBJ2-7	-
TGTGCCAGCAAGACGGCAGGGCTCGCGAACACCGGGGAGCTGTTTTTT	CASKTAGLANTGELFF	-	TRBV6-5	16	TRBJ2-2	-
TGCAGTGCTAGTCGGAGCTCCTACGAGCAGTACTTC	CSASRSSYEQYF	few	TRBV20-1	12	TRBJ2-7	-
TGTGCCACACGCCCGACTAGCGGGAAAGAGACCCAGTACTTC	CATRPTSGKETQYF	-	TRBV10-3	14	TRBJ2-5	TRBD2
TGTGCCAGCAGCTTCCTACAGGGGGCTTATACAGATACGCAGTATTTT	CASSFLQGAYTDTQYF	few	TRBV11-2	16	TRBJ2-3	TRBD1
TGTGCCAGCTCCCGGGACGAAGGACCCTACGAGCAGTACTTC	CASSRDEGPYEQYF	-	TRBV7-9	14	TRBJ2-7	-
TGCGCCAGCAGCTTGCAGGGCTCAAATGAAAAACTGTTTTTT	CASSLQGSNEKLFF	few	TRBV5-1	14	TRBJ1-4	-
TGCGCCAGCAGCTTTCGTCCCCGGACAGGAAAGAACACTGAAGCTTTCTTT	CASSFRPRTGKNTEAFF	many	TRBV5-1	17	TRBJ1-1	TRBD1
TGTGCCAGCAGCTTAGGCGATTCTAGGGAGCAGTACTTC	CASSLGDSREQYF	few	TRBV13	13	TRBJ2-7	-
TGTGCCAGCAGCTTGGGGCTCTATGAAAAACTGTTTTTT	CASSLGLYEKLFF	-	TRBV7-6	13	TRBJ1-4	-
TGTGCCACCAGCAGAGATCCGGGAGAGACCCAGTACTTC	CATSRDPGETQYF	few	TRBV15	13	TRBJ2-5	-
TGTGCCAGCAGCTTAGCGGGACAGGGTCATGGCTACACCTTC	CASSLAGQGHGYTF	few	TRBV7-9	14	TRBJ1-2	TRBD1